The next 10 T cell receptor beta chains were all read from a single sample in a study of blood T cell repertoires in COVID-19. The table came from immunoSEQ multiplex PCR; TCRdb's copy has only in-frame clones and leaves some out. The sample consists of about 190,000 clones, more than 65% of them appearing once. Sequenced: PBMCs or T cells enriched from blood (not recorded which). These receptors all stem from a woman aged 50 to 60 with acute COVID-19.

This rearrangement joins TRBV6-2 or TRBV6-3 to TRBJ1-2, with D possibly TRBD1 on 6 matching bases. Germline CDR1 reads MNHEY; CDR2 reads SVGEGT. V dropped 6 bases and J dropped 8 bases, with 16 bases sitting between them. This CDR3 region has 13 residues. CDR3 nucleotides: TGTGCCAGCAGCCGAGGACAGCCCTTGGGCTACACCTTC. The encoded protein is CASSRGQPLGYTF.

V and J are TRBV7-2 and TRBJ1-4; D is ambiguous. The CDR3 is 15 amino acids. Trimming removed 1 base at V and 7 bases at J, with 13 bases between. Germline V gene sequence: CDR1 SGHTA, CDR2 FQGNSA. The CDR3: CASSLVWGGAEKLFF. The CDR3 nucleotides read TGTGCCAGCAGCTTAGTTTGGGGAGGAGCTGAAAAACTGTTTTTT.

The V and J genes are TRBV18 and TRBJ2-7; 7 bases align to TRBD2. The CDR3 extends over 13 amino acids. The ends lost 3 bases at V and 2 bases at J; junction bases unmatched: 1. Germline V lookup: CDR1 KGHSH, CDR2 LQKENI. CDR3 residues: CASSPGLAYEQYV. CDR3 bases: TGTGCCAGCTCACCTGGACTAGCCTACGAGCAGTACGTC.

The rearrangement uses TRBV7-2 and TRBJ2-5, with D possibly matching TRBD2 (6 bases). The germline gives CDR1 SGHTA, CDR2 FQGNSA. The V and J ends lost 5 bases and 2 bases respectively, with 12 bases between them. This CDR3 spans 14 amino acids. CDR3 DNA: TGTGCCAGCAGCGGGCGGGACTTTCAAGAGACCCAGTACTTC. This translates into CASSGRDFQETQYF.

Note on this clone: The junction departs from germline at one end; a sequencing error may be responsible. This chain uses TRBV28 with TRBJ1-5; the D gene is possibly TRBD1 (5 bases). The CDR3 is made up of 12 amino acids. Germline V gene data show CDR1 as MDHEN and CDR2 as SYDVKM. The CDR3, as DNA: TGTGCCAGCAGTTTAACGGGCAGGGCGCGGAATTTT. The encoded protein is CASSLTGRARNF.

This chain links TRBV9 with TRBJ1-3; D is uncertain. V shed 3 bases and J shed 3 bases, with 7 bases lying between them. Germline assignment: CDR1 SGDLS and CDR2 YYNGEE. The CDR3 covers 13 residues. CDR3 sequence reads: CASSATYGNTIYF. CDR3 DNA sequence: TGTGCCAGCAGCGCAACCTATGGAAACACCATATATTTT.

Note on this clone: At the DNA level, this CDR3 is encoded by other sequences in the same sample as well. V gene TRBV5-4 combines with J gene TRBJ1-2, with 9 positions matching TRBD1. The CDR3 has 14 residues. CDR1 SGHNT and CDR2 YYREEE come from the germline V gene (reference sequence). Unmatched junction bases numbered 4, after V lost 2 bases and J lost 5 bases. The chain's CDR3 is CASSLTGQGYGYTF. The CDR3 DNA reads TGTGCCAGCAGCTTAACGGGACAGGGATATGGCTACACCTTC.

This clone showed up just a few times. The rearrangement joins TRBV28 to TRBJ1-6; a weak D match, TRBD1 (6 bases). V was clipped by 8 bases and J by 4 bases, with 12 bases between them. CDR3 size: 14 residues. CDR1 and CDR2 from the germline V gene are MDHEN and SYDVKM. CDR3: CASAPGQYNSPLHF. The DNA for the CDR3 is TGTGCCAGCGCTCCCGGACAGTATAATTCACCCCTCCACTTT. Together with reference TRBV28 and TRBJ1-6, the CDR3 gives the full variable domain: DVKVTQSSRYLVKRTGEKVFLECVQDMDHENMFWYRQDPGLGLRLIYFSYDVKMKEKGDIPEGYSVSREKKERFSLILESASTNQTSMYLCASAPGQYNSPLHFGNGTRLTVT.

The chain is built from TRBV2 and TRBJ2-5; the D gene is possibly TRBD1 (6 bases). V shed 4 bases and J shed 4 bases, with 10 bases lying between them. Germline V gene data show CDR1 as SNHLY and CDR2 as FYNNEI. CDR3 length: 13 residues. In DNA form, the CDR3 reads TGTGCCAGCAGTGGGGGGCCCGGAGAGACCCAGTACTTC. It is translated as CASSGGPGETQYF.

The chain joins TRBV27 to TRBJ1-2; D might be TRBD1 (5 bases). CDR3 length: 13 residues. Germline values: CDR1 MNHEY, CDR2 SMNVEV (reference sequence). V was pared by 3 bases and J by 7 bases, with 12 bases between. CDR3 amino acids: CASSLTDGVGYTF. In DNA form, the CDR3 reads TGTGCCAGCAGTTTGACAGACGGTGTTGGCTACACCTTC.